This T cell receptor beta chain was sequenced in a study of T-cell reconstitution after alpha-beta-depleted transplantation in children. It was with unique molecular identifiers that the TCRbeta library was prepared. MiXCR, applied by TCRdb to the PCR reads, yields one record per CDR3 protein. In the table there are about 610,000 distinct CDR3 sequences, roughly a tenth of which are singletons. Germline CDR1 is MNHEY and CDR2 is SVGEGT. V was cut by 5 bases and J by 2 bases, with 19 bases left in between. The CDR3 runs 16 residues. This receptor was taken from a human donor who donated a stem cell graft to a child with acute myeloid leukemia. This rearrangement joins TRBV6-2 or TRBV6-3 to TRBJ2-7; D tentatively reads TRBD1 or TRBD2 (7 bases each). The specimen comprised PBMCs from the stem cell graft donor, sampled from the stem cell graft. CDR3 loop: CASSTPRGGRTYEQYF. The CDR3 DNA reads as TGTGCCAGCAGTACCCCCAGGGGGGGGAGGACCTACGAGCAGTACTTC.